Listed here are 20 T cell receptor beta chains from one sample, sequenced in a study of T cell responses to AZD1222 COVID-19 vaccine. The data were produced by immunoSEQ multiplex PCR, yet TCRdb's version contains in-frame clones alone and is incomplete. The sample includes tens of thousands of clones, approximately 79% of them seen just once. Sequencing was performed on peripheral blood, taken on day 0 of MenACWY control vaccination. These receptors all stem from an adult in good health.

There are a few counts of this clone. The chain recombines TRBV7-2 with TRBJ1-4, with 10 bases fitting TRBD1. This CDR3 is 17 amino acids long. Germline CDR1 reads SGHTA; CDR2 reads FQGNSA. V lost 2 bases, J lost 2 bases, and 5 bases stayed unmatched. CDR3 nucleotides: TGTGCCAGCAGCTTATATGGGACAGGGGACACTAATGAAAAACTGTTTTTT. Translation: CASSLYGTGDTNEKLFF.

The rearrangement joins TRBV5-4 to TRBJ1-4, with D maybe TRBD1 (5 bases). V gave up 2 bases and J gave up 10 bases, with 12 bases separating them. There are 13 residues in the CDR3. Germline V gene lookup returns CDR1 SGHNT and CDR2 YYREEE (reference sequence). The CDR3 DNA reads as TGTGCCAGCAGCTTAACCCCCGGGGGAAAACTGTTTTTT. Its translation: CASSLTPGGKLFF.

The chain combines TRBV7-9 with TRBJ2-7, with a possible D match to TRBD1 (6 bases). The CDR3 has 15 residues. The germline V gene has CDR1 SEHNR and CDR2 FQNEAQ (reference sequence). V was cut by 5 bases and J by 2 bases, with 16 bases left in between. CDR3 DNA sequence: TGTGCCAGCAGCAAAGGGGCAGGGGATCCCTACGAGCAGTACTTC. Translating it yields CASSKGAGDPYEQYF.

The V and J genes are TRBV10-2 and TRBJ2-7; no clear D gene. V dropped 10 bases and J dropped 6 bases, with 16 bases sitting between them. The germline V gene has CDR1 WSHSY and CDR2 SAAADI. The CDR3 runs to 12 residues. CDR3 DNA: TGCGCCACCAGGACCGTTGGCAGCGAGCAGTACTTC. Translating it yields CATRTVGSEQYF.

The chain links TRBV30 to TRBJ2-5; 8 bases match TRBD1. Germline assignment: CDR1 GTSNPN and CDR2 SVGIG (reference sequence). V lost 7 bases to trimming and J lost 5 bases; unmatched junction nucleotides: 12. The CDR3 consists of 14 residues. The CDR3 loop reads CASGVAGGQETQYF. CDR3 DNA: TGTGCCTCCGGAGTGGCAGGGGGCCAGGAGACCCAGTACTTC.

This clone was seen a handful of times. The genes are TRBV27 and TRBJ2-7; D unresolved. CDR3 size: 12 residues. With 9 bases removed from V and 2 bases from J, the gap between germline ends came to 11 bases. Germline CDR1 and CDR2: MNHEY and SMNVEV (reference sequence). The CDR3 nucleotides read TGTGCCAGTACCACCACCCCCTACGAGCAGTACTTC. Encoded protein: CASTTTPYEQYF.

The chain combines TRBV6-6 with TRBJ2-1; D ambiguous. This CDR3 is 13 amino acids long. Germline V gene sequence: CDR1 MNHNY, CDR2 SVGAGI (reference sequence). V was cut by 0 bases and J by 7 bases, with 7 bases left in between. This chain's CDR3 is CASSYSIWNEQFF. Written as DNA, the CDR3 is TGTGCCAGCAGTTACTCGATCTGGAATGAGCAGTTCTTC.

The V and J genes are TRBV7-8 and TRBJ2-5; 7 nucleotides align to TRBD1. CDR3 length equals 14 residues. Germline CDR1 reads SGHVS; CDR2 reads FQNEAQ. Trimming took 7 bases from V and 5 from J; bases not matched to a gene: 10. CDR3 coding DNA: TGTGCCAGCACGAAGGGGGCGATATTGGAGACCCAGTACTTC. This translates into CASTKGAILETQYF.

The chain uses TRBV12-3 or TRBV12-4 and TRBJ1-3, with D maybe TRBD1 (6 bases). V lost 6 bases, J lost 3 bases, and 9 bases lay in between. This CDR3 has 13 amino acids. This CDR3 is CASRQGFGNTIYF. The CDR3 nucleotides are TGTGCCAGCAGACAGGGTTTTGGAAACACCATATATTTT.

This clone appeared once. The rearrangement joins TRBV5-1 to TRBJ1-1; D uncertain. Germline V lookup: CDR1 SGHRS, CDR2 YFSETQ. V lost 5 bases, J lost 0 bases, and 11 bases lay in between. This CDR3 comprises 14 residues. For the CDR3, the DNA is TGCGCCAGCAGGAACCCACAGCTGAACACTGAAGCTTTCTTT. Encoded protein: CASRNPQLNTEAFF.

The chain has TRBV10-1 and TRBJ1-3; D is undetermined. The CDR3 loop spans 14 amino acids. The germline V gene has CDR1 WNHNN and CDR2 SYGVQD (reference sequence). V gave up 5 bases and J gave up 3 bases, with 11 bases separating them. The CDR3 is CASSPRKGGNTIYF. For the CDR3, the DNA is TGCGCCAGCAGTCCAAGAAAGGGTGGAAACACCATATATTTT.

V usage is TRBV9 and J usage is TRBJ1-2; TRBD1 is a possible D gene (5 bases). The ends were cut back, 4 bases at V and 6 bases at J, with 13 bases in the middle. CDR3 length: 13 residues. Germline values: CDR1 SGDLS, CDR2 YYNGEE. The CDR3 is CASSIAGFDGYTF. CDR3 DNA sequence: TGTGCCAGCAGCATCGCAGGGTTCGATGGCTACACCTTC.

The V gene is TRBV5-1, the J gene TRBJ2-1; 10 bases line up with TRBD2. Germline trimming cut 0 bases from V and 3 bases from J; bases unmatched to any gene: 3. Germline V CDR1 and CDR2: SGHRS, YFSETQ. This CDR3 is 16 amino acids long. The CDR3 here is CASSLVPSGSYNEQFF. The CDR3 coding sequence is TGCGCCAGCAGCTTGGTCCCTAGCGGGAGCTACAATGAGCAGTTCTTC. Full variable domain (remainder filled in from reference TRBV5-1 and TRBJ2-1): KAGVTQTPRYLIKTRGQQVTLSCSPISGHRSVSWYQQTPGQGLQFLFEYFSETQRNKGNFPGRFSGRQFSNSRSEMNVSTLELGDSALYLCASSLVPSGSYNEQFFGPGTRLTVL.

The chain links TRBV5-6 to TRBJ2-7; TRBD1 is a possible D gene (6 bases). CDR1 and CDR2 (germline): SGHDT, YYEEEE. The length of the CDR3 is 15 residues. V was clipped by 6 bases and J by 4 bases, with 20 bases between them. The CDR3 reads CASTQGHGSGYEQYV. CDR3 in DNA: TGTGCCAGCACCCAGGGACACGGCTCGGGGTACGAGCAGTACGTC.

This clone is judged medium-sized. The chain employs TRBV2 and TRBJ1-5; TRBD1 matches 7 bases. CDR3 length: 13 residues. The trim removed 4 bases at V and 5 bases at J, leaving 2 bases unmatched. Germline V lookup: CDR1 SNHLY, CDR2 FYNNEI. In DNA form, the CDR3 reads TGTGCCAGCAGTGGCCAGGGGGATCAGCCCCAGCATTTT. Protein: CASSGQGDQPQHF. The whole variable domain, filled in from reference TRBV2 and TRBJ1-5, reads EPEVTQTPSHQVTQMGQEVILRCVPISNHLYFYWYRQILGQKVEFLVSFYNNEISEKSEIFDDQFSVERPDGSNFTLKIRSTKLEDSAMYFCASSGQGDQPQHFGDGTRLSIL.

The CDR3 DNA sequence: TGTGCCAGCACCCCGTGGGGAGGGGAGACCCAGTACTTC. Translation: CASTPWGGETQYF. This chain joins TRBV12-3 or TRBV12-4 and TRBJ2-5; TRBD2 aligns across 7 bases. The trim removed 7 bases at V and 5 bases at J, leaving 7 bases unmatched. The CDR3 length is 13 residues.

Only one count was recorded for this clone. The chain uses TRBV11-3 and TRBJ2-1; TRBD1 agrees at 9 bases. Germline V gives CDR1 SGHNT, CDR2 YENEEA. With 5 bases clipped from V and 5 bases from J, the junction kept 7 bases outside the gene matches. The CDR3 runs to 15 residues. CDR3 in amino acids: CASSLGQGRNNEQFF. The DNA for the CDR3 is TGTGCCAGCAGCCTTGGACAGGGGCGAAACAATGAGCAGTTCTTC. Looking up the rest from reference TRBV11-3 and TRBJ2-1 gives the full variable domain: EAGVVQSPRYKIIEKKQPVAFWCNPISGHNTLYWYLQNLGQGPELLIRYENEEAVDDSQLPKDRFSAERLKGVDSTLKIQPAELGDSAVYLCASSLGQGRNNEQFFGPGTRLTVL.

This chain joins TRBV6-6 and TRBJ1-6; 7 nucleotides align to TRBD1. Trimming cost V 5 bases and J 0 bases; bases outside gene matches: 7. CDR1 and CDR2 (germline): MNHNY, SVGAGI (reference sequence). The CDR3 runs to 17 residues. As DNA, the CDR3 is TGTGCCAGCAGTCGGTTGACAGGGAGCTCCTATAATTCACCCCTCCACTTT. This gives the protein CASSRLTGSSYNSPLHF.

This clone was counted once. The J gene is TRBJ1-3, the V gene TRBV11-2; no clear D. The V gene lost 4 bases and the J gene lost 2 bases, with 12 bases spanning the gap. This CDR3 region has 15 residues. The germline gives CDR1 SGHAT, CDR2 FQNNGV. The CDR3 DNA reads TGTGCCAGCAGCTCCGGACTTCCAGCTGGAAACACCATATATTTT. Its translation: CASSSGLPAGNTIYF.

The J gene is TRBJ2-3, the V gene TRBV15, with D unclear. This CDR3 is built from 12 residues. CDR1 and CDR2 (germline): LNHNV, YYDKDF (reference sequence). Trimming left V 4 bases short and J 5 bases short, with 7 bases between. Here the CDR3 reads CATSNRKDTQYF. The CDR3 region has the DNA TGTGCCACCAGCAATCGAAAAGATACGCAGTATTTT.